One and the same sample provided the 5 T cell receptor beta chains below, sequenced in a study of molecular identifiers for immune sequencing clone quantification. MiXCR, run by TCRdb on the PCR reads, gives a single entry per CDR3 protein. This table has 400,000 to 600,000 distinct CDR3 sequences, roughly 23% appearing once. The sequenced material came from naive CD8+ T cells from blood, with Jurkat cell RNA spiked in. The subset is: FACS-sorted CD8+CD4-CCR7+CD45RA+ naive T cells. These receptors were obtained from a human donor in good health. Some libraries in this study had Jurkat cell RNA spiked in.

This clonotype occurred a few times. The V gene is TRBV4-3, the J gene TRBJ2-5; D is undetermined. The CDR3 has 16 residues. Trimming took off 0 bases at V and 2 bases at J, with 13 bases between the two ends. Germline CDR1 is LGHNA and CDR2 is YSLEER. This CDR3 is CASSQDLYYGQETQYF. CDR3 coding DNA: TGCGCCAGCAGCCAAGACCTATACTACGGGCAAGAGACCCAGTACTTC.

This clonotype was found many times. The chain couples TRBV19 to TRBJ1-5; D remains unclear. V lost 1 base and J lost 5, with 3 bases in between. Germline CDR1 reads LNHDA; CDR2 reads SQIVND (reference sequence). This CDR3 is built from 12 residues. The CDR3 loop is CASSIGYQPQHF. CDR3 in DNA: TGTGCCAGTAGTATAGGGTATCAGCCCCAGCATTTT.

This clonotype was detected ten times or more. The rearrangement links TRBV27 to TRBJ2-5; D remains unclear. V lost 4 bases to trimming and J lost 6 bases, with 18 bases between them. This CDR3 is built from 15 residues. Germline CDR1 reads MNHEY; CDR2 reads SMNVEV (reference sequence). DNA for the CDR3: TGTGCCAGCAGTTCCCTGACAAGGGCGCTGAAGACCCAGTACTTC. The encoded protein is CASSSLTRALKTQYF.

This clonotype was counted at least ten times. V gene TRBV7-6 combines with J gene TRBJ2-3; 8 positions match TRBD2. The CDR3 runs to 18 residues. In germline, CDR1 is SGHVS, CDR2 FNYEAQ. V shed 5 bases and J 0 bases; nucleotides not matched to a gene: 13. CDR3 bases: TGTGCCAGCAGCCCCTATAGGACTAGCAGCGCTAGCACAGATACGCAGTATTTT. This codes for CASSPYRTSSASTDTQYF.

In its sample, this clonotype was seen many times. The rearrangement joins TRBV4-2 to TRBJ1-1; D gene unclear. The CDR3 is made up of 15 amino acids. Trimming removed 0 bases from V and 3 bases from J, with 11 bases in between. CDR1 and CDR2 (germline): LGHNA, YNFKEQ. In nucleotides, the CDR3 is TGTGCCAGCAGCCAAGATGAGGGCTCTGACACTGAAGCTTTCTTT. Residues: CASSQDEGSDTEAFF.